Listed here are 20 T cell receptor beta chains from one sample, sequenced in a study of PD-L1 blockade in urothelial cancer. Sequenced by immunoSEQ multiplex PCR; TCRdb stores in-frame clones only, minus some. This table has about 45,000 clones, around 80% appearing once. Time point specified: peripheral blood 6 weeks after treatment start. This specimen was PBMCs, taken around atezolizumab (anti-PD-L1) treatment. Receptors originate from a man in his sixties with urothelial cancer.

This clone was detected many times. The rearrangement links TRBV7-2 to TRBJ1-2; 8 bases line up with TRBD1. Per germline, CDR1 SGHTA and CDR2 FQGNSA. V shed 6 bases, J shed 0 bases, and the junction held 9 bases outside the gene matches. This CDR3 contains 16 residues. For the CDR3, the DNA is TGTGCCAGCAGTGGACAGGGAGGCTGGGCTAACTATGGCTACACCTTC. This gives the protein CASSGQGGWANYGYTF.

The CDR3: CASQGAGTDTQYF. Here the CDR3 DNA reads TGTGCCAGTCAGGGGGCTGGAACAGATACGCAGTATTTT. The genes are TRBV19 and TRBJ2-3; TRBD1 aligns across 8 bases. Germline values: CDR1 LNHDA, CDR2 SQIVND (reference sequence). The ends lost 8 bases at V and 3 bases at J; junction bases unmatched: 4. CDR3 size: 13 residues.

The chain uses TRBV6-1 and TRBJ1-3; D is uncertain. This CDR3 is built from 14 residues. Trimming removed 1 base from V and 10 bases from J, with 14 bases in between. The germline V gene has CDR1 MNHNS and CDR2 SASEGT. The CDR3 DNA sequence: TGTGCCAGCAGTGAAGGATCGACTAGGTTAACCATATATTTT. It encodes CASSEGSTRLTIYF.

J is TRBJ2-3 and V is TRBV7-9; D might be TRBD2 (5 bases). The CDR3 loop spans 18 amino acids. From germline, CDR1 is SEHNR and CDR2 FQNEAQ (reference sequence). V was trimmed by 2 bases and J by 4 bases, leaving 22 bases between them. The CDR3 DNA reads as TGTGCCAGCAGCTTAAGAGGCGGAGGCGGCTACCCCCCAGATACGCAGTATTTT. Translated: CASSLRGGGGYPPDTQYF.

The CDR3 reads CASSLDSLSRSEQFF. CDR3 nucleotide sequence: TGTGCCAGCAGCTTGGACAGTTTATCACGCAGTGAGCAGTTCTTC. V and J are TRBV7-2 and TRBJ2-1; possibly TRBD1 for D (6 bases). The CDR3 runs to 15 residues. Germline V lookup: CDR1 SGHTA, CDR2 FQGNSA. Trimming removed 3 bases from V and 9 bases from J, with 18 bases in between.

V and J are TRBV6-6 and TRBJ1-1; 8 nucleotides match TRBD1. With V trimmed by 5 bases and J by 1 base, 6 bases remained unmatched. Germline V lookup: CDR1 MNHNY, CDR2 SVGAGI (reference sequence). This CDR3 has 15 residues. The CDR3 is CASSLTGTGNTEAFF. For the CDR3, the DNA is TGTGCCAGCAGTCTTACCGGGACAGGGAACACTGAAGCTTTCTTT.

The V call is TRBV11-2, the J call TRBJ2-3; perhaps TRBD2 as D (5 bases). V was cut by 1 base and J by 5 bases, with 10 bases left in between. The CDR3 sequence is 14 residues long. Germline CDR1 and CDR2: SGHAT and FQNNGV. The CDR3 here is CASSLGSAGDTQYF. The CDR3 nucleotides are TGTGCCAGCAGCTTAGGTAGCGCCGGAGATACGCAGTATTTT.

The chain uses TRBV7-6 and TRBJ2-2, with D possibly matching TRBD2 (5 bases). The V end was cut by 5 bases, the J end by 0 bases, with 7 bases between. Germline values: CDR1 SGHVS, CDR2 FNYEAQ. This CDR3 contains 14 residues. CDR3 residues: CASSPGTNTGELFF. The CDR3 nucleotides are TGTGCCAGCAGCCCCGGGACGAACACCGGGGAGCTGTTTTTT. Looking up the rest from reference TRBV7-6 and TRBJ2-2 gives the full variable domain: GAGVSQSPRYKVTKRGQDVALRCDPISGHVSLYWYRQALGQGPEFLTYFNYEAQQDKSGLPNDRFSAERPEGSISTLTIQRTEQRDSAMYRCASSPGTNTGELFFGEGSRLTVL.

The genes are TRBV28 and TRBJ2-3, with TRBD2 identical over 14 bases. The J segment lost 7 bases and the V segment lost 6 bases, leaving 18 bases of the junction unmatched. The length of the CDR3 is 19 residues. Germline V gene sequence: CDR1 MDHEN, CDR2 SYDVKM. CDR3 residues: CASSQLRLAGGPGTHTQYF. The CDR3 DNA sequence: TGTGCCAGCAGCCAACTTCGACTAGCGGGAGGGCCGGGTACACATACGCAGTATTTT.

The CDR3 coding sequence is TGTGCCACCGGGACAGGGGTAAACTATGGCTACACCTTC. Amino acids: CATGTGVNYGYTF. This chain links TRBV6-1 with TRBJ1-2, with TRBD1 matching over 10 bases. J was trimmed by 2 bases and V by 10 bases; bases with no gene match: 4. Germline V gene sequence: CDR1 MNHNS, CDR2 SASEGT. The CDR3 consists of 13 residues.

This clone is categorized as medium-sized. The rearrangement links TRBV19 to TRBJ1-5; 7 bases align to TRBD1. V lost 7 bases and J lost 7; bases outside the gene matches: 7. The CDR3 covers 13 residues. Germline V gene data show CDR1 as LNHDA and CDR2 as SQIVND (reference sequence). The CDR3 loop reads CASKTTGDQPQHF. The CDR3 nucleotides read TGTGCCAGTAAGACCACAGGGGACCAGCCCCAGCATTTT.

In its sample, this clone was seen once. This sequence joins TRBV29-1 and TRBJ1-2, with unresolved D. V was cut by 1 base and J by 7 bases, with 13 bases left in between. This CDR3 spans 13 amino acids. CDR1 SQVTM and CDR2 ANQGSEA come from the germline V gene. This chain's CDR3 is CSVEGRLGGGYTF. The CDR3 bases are TGCAGCGTTGAAGGCCGCCTAGGAGGTGGCTACACCTTC. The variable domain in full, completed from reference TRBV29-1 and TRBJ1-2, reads SAVISQKPSRDICQRGTSLTIQCQVDSQVTMMFWYRQQPGQSLTLIATANQGSEATYESGFVIDKFPISRPNLTFSTLTVSNMSPEDSSIYLCSVEGRLGGGYTFGSGTRLTVV.

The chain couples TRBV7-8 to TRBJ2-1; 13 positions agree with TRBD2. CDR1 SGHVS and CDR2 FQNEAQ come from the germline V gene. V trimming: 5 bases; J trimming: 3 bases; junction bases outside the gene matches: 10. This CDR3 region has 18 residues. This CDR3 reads CASSPRKGTSGNYNEQFF. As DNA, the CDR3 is TGTGCCAGCAGCCCCCGGAAGGGGACTAGCGGGAACTACAATGAGCAGTTCTTC.

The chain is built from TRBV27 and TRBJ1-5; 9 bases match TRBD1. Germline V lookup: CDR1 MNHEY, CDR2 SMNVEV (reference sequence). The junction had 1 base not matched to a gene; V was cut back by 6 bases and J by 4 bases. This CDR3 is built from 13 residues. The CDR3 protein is CASRGTGNQPQHF. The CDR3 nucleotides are TGTGCCAGCAGGGGGACAGGGAATCAGCCCCAGCATTTT.

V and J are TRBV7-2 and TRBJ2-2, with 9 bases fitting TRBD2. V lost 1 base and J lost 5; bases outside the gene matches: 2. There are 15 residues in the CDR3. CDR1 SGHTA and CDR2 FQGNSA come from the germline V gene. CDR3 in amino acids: CASSLDAGGTGELFF. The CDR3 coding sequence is TGTGCCAGCAGCTTAGACGCGGGGGGGACCGGGGAGCTGTTTTTT.

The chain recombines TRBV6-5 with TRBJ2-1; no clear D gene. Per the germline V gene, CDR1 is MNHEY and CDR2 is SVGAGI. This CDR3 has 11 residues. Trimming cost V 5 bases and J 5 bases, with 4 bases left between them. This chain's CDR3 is CASSINNEQFF. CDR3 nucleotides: TGTGCCAGCAGTATAAACAATGAGCAGTTCTTC.

CDR3 amino acids: CASSPDSLGETQYF. Written as DNA, the CDR3 is TGTGCCAGCAGCCCAGACAGCCTGGGAGAGACCCAGTACTTC. The chain joins TRBV11-3 to TRBJ2-5, with D perhaps matching TRBD1 (5 bases). Trimming took off 5 bases at V and 4 bases at J, with 14 bases between the two ends. From germline, CDR1 is SGHNT and CDR2 YENEEA. The CDR3 is made up of 14 amino acids.

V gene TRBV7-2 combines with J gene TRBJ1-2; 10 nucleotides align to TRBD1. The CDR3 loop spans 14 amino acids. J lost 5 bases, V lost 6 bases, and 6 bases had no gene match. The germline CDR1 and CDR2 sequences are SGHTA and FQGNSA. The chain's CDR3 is CASRPTGGGYGYTF. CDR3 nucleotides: TGTGCCAGCAGGCCGACAGGGGGCGGGTATGGCTACACCTTC. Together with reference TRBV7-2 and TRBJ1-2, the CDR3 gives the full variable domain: GAGVSQSPSNKVTEKGKDVELRCDPISGHTALYWYRQSLGQGLEFLIYFQGNSAPDKSGLPSDRFSAERTGGSVSTLTIQRTQQEDSAVYLCASRPTGGGYGYTFGSGTRLTVV.

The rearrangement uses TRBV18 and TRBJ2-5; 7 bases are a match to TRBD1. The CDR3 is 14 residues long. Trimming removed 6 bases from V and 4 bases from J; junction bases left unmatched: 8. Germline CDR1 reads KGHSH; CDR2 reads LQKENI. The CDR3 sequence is CASSPVTGRETQYF. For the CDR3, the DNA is TGTGCCAGCTCGCCCGTGACAGGGCGAGAGACCCAGTACTTC. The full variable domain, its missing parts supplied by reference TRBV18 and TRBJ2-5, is NAGVMQNPRHLVRRRGQEARLRCSPMKGHSHVYWYRQLPEEGLKFMVYLQKENIIDESGMPKERFSAEFPKEGPSILRIQQVVRGDSAAYFCASSPVTGRETQYFGPGTRLLVL.

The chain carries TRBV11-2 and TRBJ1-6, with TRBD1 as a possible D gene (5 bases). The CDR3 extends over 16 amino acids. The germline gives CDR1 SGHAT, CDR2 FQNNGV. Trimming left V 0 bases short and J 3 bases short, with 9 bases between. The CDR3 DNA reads TGTGCCAGCAGCTTAGAGGGGACTTACTATAATTCACCCCTCCACTTT. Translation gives CASSLEGTYYNSPLHF.